This T cell receptor (beta chain) was captured by sequencing in a study of blood T cell repertoires in COVID-19 (dated by TCRdb to the early 2020s). Describing the broader study: Samples from collaborators originated in the United States, Italy and Spain and spanned both the acute and convalescent phases of COVID-19. The prospective study material was composed of cDNA or gDNA derived from T cells, B-cell-depleted T cells, or PBMCs. The dataset comprised deeply sampled blood TCRbeta repertoires from subjects exposed to, actively infected with, or recovered from COVID-19. The repertoires were released in a freely available public database intended as a resource for research on the immune response to SARS-CoV-2. The samples were drawn from the first 160 participants of the ongoing ImmuneRACE study and from 1,254 subjects provided by 6 global collaborators. The sample metadata nearly always contained a de-identified subject ID, COVID-19 status, age in years and sex. Where available, HLA class I and class II types were obtained from metadata supplied by the sample provider rather than from assay-based typing. Paper-wide results and their limitations: How much clinical and demographic metadata was included differed by source and by participant, and the metadata was provided uncurated.

TCRbeta CDR3 regions were amplified from genomic DNA using the immunoSEQ Assay, a bias-controlled multiplex PCR. The source study handled its data this way. Nucleated cell counts per sample were estimated from amplification of reference gene primers within the assay. To quantify the absolute abundance of each unique TCRbeta CDR3 rearrangement, sequence reads were collapsed and filtered. For each sample, productive Simpson clonality was calculated as the square root of Simpson's diversity index over productive rearrangements. TCRdb carries this immuneACCESS record with in-frame sequences only. Its versions omit some clonotypes, under half of them owing to an unresolved V gene in the studies checked, with the rest unexplained. That table furnishes V, J and clone size, whereas the DNA furnished D and trimming. The sample table shows about 130,000 clones, and 88% are seen once. The leading ten clones occupy 9% to 12% of the sample.

Points on this clone: Which antigen it targets is not known. Base quality data are lacking; no much larger clone is found one base away.

Collaborating institutions collected whole blood in K2EDTA tubes following their own protocols. For TCRbeta analysis, collaborators shipped samples as frozen whole blood, isolated PBMCs, or DNA extracted from either of those sample types. The CDR3 has 14 amino acids, counting the end cysteine and phenylalanine. Only CDR3 DNA is held: 42 bases, read in frame from base 1. The germline V gene (reference sequence) supplies CDR1 LGHDT and CDR2 YNNKEL. Trimming removed 4 bases from V and 6 bases from J; the gene matches leave 5 bases unexplained. This receptor was obtained from a man aged 45 to 65 with acute or convalescent COVID-19. Here the chain combines TRBV3-1 (or the pseudogene TRBV3-2) and TRBJ2-2, and TRBD2 matches 7 of the central bases. The specimen was peripheral blood. The sequence in DNA is TGTGCCAGCAGCCCGACTAGCCGGGCCGGGGAGCTGTTTTTT. This sequence encodes CASSPTSRAGELFF.